The sequence of this T cell receptor (beta chain) was determined in a study of T cells in Graves' hyperthyroidism and ophthalmopathy. General study points: Most thyroid clonotypes with frequency above 0.001 were detected in blood. By a 13 V-J model, ophthalmopathy was set apart from stable hyperthyroidism.

Per germline, CDR1 SGHRS and CDR2 YFSETQ. This CDR3 has 14 residues. V gave up 2 bases and J gave up 5 bases; unmatched junction bases: 4. This clonotype was observed at least ten times. Its antigen is not known. Those patients with uncontrolled infection, other autoimmune disease, pregnancy or lactation were excluded. The authors took PBMCs from 10 ml fresh peripheral blood. RNA transcripts gave rise to amplified TCR beta CDR3 regions. A first-round RT-PCR of the TCR CDR3 used the HTBI primer set. MiXCR was run by TCRdb on the multiplex PCR reads, yielding one entry per CDR3 protein. In the table there are roughly 180,000 distinct CDR3 sequences, 15% to 20% of which are singletons.

The source is a woman between 50 and 59 years old with Graves' hyperthyroidism. The rearrangement links TRBV5-1 to TRBJ2-1, with 7 bases that match TRBD1. Material for sequencing was blood. The CDR3 sequence: CASSLRDSHNEQFF. CDR3 DNA sequence: TGCGCCAGCAGCTTACGGGACAGCCACAATGAGCAGTTCTTC.